Listed below are T cell receptor beta chains from one sample, sequenced in a study of T cell responses to AZD1222 COVID-19 vaccine. Profiled with immunoSEQ multiplex PCR; TCRdb holds only in-frame clones, not every one. In the table there are some 86,000 clones, about 84% of which are singletons. Sequences were derived from peripheral blood, sampled on day 0 of AZD1222 vaccination. Source of these receptors: an adult in good health. Both conserved end residues are part of each CDR3. Fields, in order: clone size, V gene, D gene, J gene, CDR3 DNA, CDR3 protein. The D gene is left open where the match is weak. Rows may omit the clone size; those that give it use once, few, many or a size class.

>-|TRBV3-1/TRBV3-2|-|TRBJ2-7
TGTGCCAGCAGCCAAGCCCGACCTCCCTACGAGCAGTACTTC
CASSQARPPYEQYF
>few|TRBV28|-|TRBJ2-1
TGTGCCAGCAGTTACCGGGACGAGCAGTTCTTC
CASSYRDEQFF
>few|TRBV11-2|-|TRBJ1-2
TGTGCCGCAGGCCGGGGGGGAGAGTATGGCTACACCTTC
CAAGRGGEYGYTF
>-|TRBV19|TRBD1|TRBJ2-5
TGTGCCTGTAGTATTTCAAAGGGGGCCTGGGAGACCCAGTACTTC
CACSISKGAWETQYF
>-|TRBV11-2|-|TRBJ2-7
TGTGCCAGCAGCTTAGGCGGAACCTACGAGCAGTACTTC
CASSLGGTYEQYF
>-|TRBV9|TRBD2|TRBJ2-2
TGTGCCAGCAGCGTAGCCCCCAGCGGGAGCACCGGGGAGCTGTTTTTT
CASSVAPSGSTGELFF
>-|TRBV27|TRBD1|TRBJ1-4
TGTGCCAGCAGTAACCACGGGACAGGGTATGCAACTAATGAAAAACTGTTTTTT
CASSNHGTGYATNEKLFF
>-|TRBV5-5|-|TRBJ2-2
TGTGCCAGCAGCAGGGGCAGCGAACCAGGGAAGACCGGGGAGCTGTTTTTT
CASSRGSEPGKTGELFF
>-|TRBV9|-|TRBJ1-1
TGTGCCAGCAGCGTAGACCCCTCCGGACAATTGAACACTGAAGCTTTCTTT
CASSVDPSGQLNTEAFF
>few|TRBV6-1|TRBD2|TRBJ2-1
TGTGCCAGCAGTGAAGAGAGGACGGGACTACCTTCCTACAATGAGCAGTTCTTC
CASSEERTGLPSYNEQFF
>-|TRBV5-1|TRBD1|TRBJ1-1
TGCGCCAGCAGCTTGGTGGGACAGGGGGGCACTGAAGCTTTCTTT
CASSLVGQGGTEAFF
>-|TRBV29-1|-|TRBJ2-3
TGCAGCCTAACGGGGGATAGCACAGATACGCAGTATTTT
CSLTGDSTDTQYF
>-|TRBV28|-|TRBJ1-4
TGTGCCAGCAGTACACCTTTGGGGGGGTTCGAAAAACTGTTTTTT
CASSTPLGGFEKLFF
>-|TRBV12-3/TRBV12-4|TRBD1|TRBJ2-7
TGTGCCAGCAGTCGGGACAGCCACTACGAGCAGTACTTC
CASSRDSHYEQYF
>-|TRBV10-3|-|TRBJ1-1
TGTGCCATCAGCGAGGGATCTAGGAACACTGAAGCTTTCTTT
CAISEGSRNTEAFF
>-|TRBV7-8|-|TRBJ2-1
TGTGCCAGCAGCCCCGGGGGGCTCGACAATGAGCAGTTCTTC
CASSPGGLDNEQFF
>once|TRBV7-9|TRBD2|TRBJ2-7
TGTGCCAGCAGCTTAGAGCGGGGGCGCGACTACGAGCAGTACTTC
CASSLERGRDYEQYF
>-|TRBV6-5|-|TRBJ1-2
TGTGCCAGCAGTTTAGGGGTCTATGGCTACACCTTC
CASSLGVYGYTF
>-|TRBV5-1|TRBD1|TRBJ2-7
TGCGCCAGCAGCGAGGGACAGGGGGCAAACGAGCAGTACTTC
CASSEGQGANEQYF
>-|TRBV30|TRBD1|TRBJ1-2
TGTGCCTGGAGTGTGGGACAGGGGTATGGCTACACCTTC
CAWSVGQGYGYTF
>-|TRBV3-1/TRBV3-2|TRBD1|TRBJ1-1
TGTGCCAGCAGCCAAGATAGAGGACAGGGGATTGCTTTCTTT
CASSQDRGQGIAFF
>-|TRBV19|TRBD1|TRBJ1-2
TGTGCGACAGGACAGGGTGGCTACACCTTC
CATGQGGYTF